The rows below give T cell receptor beta chains drawn from one sample of a study of PD-L1 blockade in urothelial cancer. Sequencing was performed with immunoSEQ multiplex PCR; in TCRdb, only in-frame clones are kept and a portion is missing. The sample records fewer than 50,000 clones, around 90% being singletons. The specimen comprised PBMCs, sampled around atezolizumab (anti-PD-L1) treatment. These receptors were taken from a man between 65 and 85 years old with urothelial cancer. CDR3s include the opening cysteine and the closing phenylalanine or tryptophan.

v_call	j_call	cdr3_aa
TRBV6-6	TRBJ2-4	CASTQEGGGKNIQYF
TRBV7-2	TRBJ1-2	CASSLGGGNYGYTF
TRBV28	TRBJ2-7	CASSSGGGSGSYEQYF
TRBV5-1	TRBJ2-5	CASSPGTGSQETQYF
TRBV18	TRBJ2-7	CASSPGPYEQYF
TRBV28	TRBJ2-7	CASRNSGGAYEQYF
TRBV5-6	TRBJ2-3	CASSFFYWIGRAIDTQYF
TRBV4-1	TRBJ1-2	CASTKEARGGYTF
TRBV19	TRBJ2-1	CASSIMASANGEQFF
TRBV5-1	TRBJ2-2	CASSLARGDFNTGELFF
TRBV6-1	TRBJ2-7	CASSGIGQGISYEQYF
TRBV4-1	TRBJ2-7	CASSQAATSGYEQYF
TRBV30	TRBJ2-2	CAWRQGASNTGELFF
TRBV15	TRBJ2-3	CATSRERASGMTQYF
TRBV4-1	TRBJ2-2	CASSQVPGGGELFF
TRBV19	TRBJ1-1	CASSHRGRSPTNAEAFF
TRBV19	TRBJ1-1	CASSIRVSSSTGRRTEAFF
TRBV28	TRBJ2-7	CASSSADIPYEQYF
TRBV5-1	TRBJ2-3	CASSLGQTSTDTQYF
TRBV29-1	TRBJ1-1	CSVQVWNTEAFF
TRBV6-5	TRBJ2-7	CASAFGQGSYEQYF
TRBV5-1	TRBJ2-7	CASSLGVAGVEQYF
TRBV5-1	TRBJ1-2	CASSSDTIDYGYTF
TRBV5-1	TRBJ1-1	CASSLQQGLGTEAFF
TRBV23-1	TRBJ2-7	CASSPSPGTGSLDEQYF
TRBV6-5	TRBJ1-4	CASSNTPGEKLFF
TRBV2	TRBJ2-7	CASSWTGVYEQYF
TRBV7-8	TRBJ2-1	CASSLARGGAGNEQFF
TRBV10-1	TRBJ2-4	CASSDGTGRIQYF
TRBV27	TRBJ2-1	CASSLLGREGLYNEQFF
TRBV28	TRBJ1-2	CASSLMGGRGNYGYTF
TRBV6-1	TRBJ2-2	CASRENSGGGGELFF
TRBV28	TRBJ1-2	CASSSTQAAYGYTF
TRBV5-4	TRBJ1-4	CASSLGEEQNNEKLFF
TRBV4-1	TRBJ2-2	CASRGGDYASGELFF
TRBV28	TRBJ2-7	CASSLWASGSSYEQYF
TRBV23-1	TRBJ1-1	CASSQQGARTEAFF
TRBV27	TRBJ2-7	CASSLFGQGAGEQYF
TRBV20-1	TRBJ1-2	CSAGQGGGYTF
TRBV28	TRBJ2-6	CASSSPGSGANVLTF
TRBV2	TRBJ1-5	CASSVNSNQPQHF
TRBV19	TRBJ1-5	CASSRTSGQGGNQPQHF
TRBV18	TRBJ2-7	CASSAIRDRGGEQYF
TRBV6-5	TRBJ1-4	CASNRRGQEKLFF
TRBV19	TRBJ2-3	CASSITRDTQYF
TRBV15	TRBJ2-7	CASTPPAGRRYEQYF
TRBV9	TRBJ2-1	CASSPLGGNEQFF
TRBV6-4	TRBJ2-2	CASSDSVPQGPGELFF
TRBV4-1	TRBJ1-2	CASSQEGRPDYGYTF
TRBV6-5	TRBJ2-1	CASSYSIAASQFF
TRBV19	TRBJ2-4	CASSITGSQYGKNIQYF